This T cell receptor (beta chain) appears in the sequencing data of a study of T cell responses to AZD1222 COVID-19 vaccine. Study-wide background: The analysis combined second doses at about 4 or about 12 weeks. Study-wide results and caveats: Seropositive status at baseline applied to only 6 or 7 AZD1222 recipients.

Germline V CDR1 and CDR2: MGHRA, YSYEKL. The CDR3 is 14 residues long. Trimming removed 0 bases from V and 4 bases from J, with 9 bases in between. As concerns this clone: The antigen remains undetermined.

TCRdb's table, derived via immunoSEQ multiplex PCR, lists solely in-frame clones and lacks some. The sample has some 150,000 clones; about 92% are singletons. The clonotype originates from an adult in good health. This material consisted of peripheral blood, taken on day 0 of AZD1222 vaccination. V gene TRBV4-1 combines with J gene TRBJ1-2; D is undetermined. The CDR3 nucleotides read TGCGCCAGCAGCCAAGATTACATGGGCTATGGCTACACCTTC. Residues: CASSQDYMGYGYTF.